Following are 15 T cell receptor beta chains from one sample sequenced in a study of T-cell reconstitution after alpha-beta-depleted transplantation in children. Preparation of the TCRbeta library was carried out with unique molecular identifiers. TCRdb itself ran the PCR reads through MiXCR, one entry per CDR3 protein. Of 250,000 to 300,000 distinct CDR3 sequences in the sample, over 8% are singletons; the top ten hold roughly 9.1%. The specimen comprised PBMCs from the stem cell graft donor, sampled from the stem cell graft. The receptors derive from a human donor who donated a stem cell graft to a child with SCID.

This clonotype was counted a few times. The V gene is TRBV20-1, the J gene TRBJ2-1, with D perhaps TRBD2 (5 bases). CDR1 is DFQATT and CDR2 is SNEGSKA in the germline V gene (reference sequence). The CDR3 contains 13 residues. V was clipped by 3 bases and J by 0 bases, with 6 bases between them. The CDR3 nucleotides are TGCAGTGCTAGCGGGGTCTCCTACAATGAGCAGTTCTTC. This translates into CSASGVSYNEQFF.

This clonotype was seen a few times. The rearrangement uses TRBV6-5 and TRBJ2-7; D might be TRBD1 or TRBD2, each matching 6 bases. V lost 6 bases to trimming and J lost 2 bases, with 20 bases between them. CDR3 size: 16 residues. The germline CDR1 and CDR2 sequences are MNHEY and SVGAGI. The CDR3 region has the DNA TGTGCCAGCAGGGACTCTATGGGGGGCCCTACCTACGAGCAGTACTTC. Translating it yields CASRDSMGGPTYEQYF.

This clonotype has just a few counts. This CDR3 reads CASSPDVNRGYEQYF. CDR3 coding DNA: TGTGCCAGCAGCCCGGACGTCAACCGGGGCTACGAGCAGTACTTC. V is TRBV7-9 and J is TRBJ2-7; perhaps TRBD2 as D (5 bases). There are 15 residues in the CDR3. CDR1 SEHNR and CDR2 FQNEAQ come from the germline V gene (reference sequence). Trimming left V 5 bases short and J 3 bases short, with 17 bases between.

This clonotype was observed a few times. This chain links TRBV19 with TRBJ1-5; TRBD1 is a possible D gene (6 bases). Trimming shortened V by 5 bases and J by 1 base, and 12 bases separated the two germline ends. Germline loops: CDR1 LNHDA, CDR2 SQIVND (reference sequence). CDR3 length: 15 residues. CDR3 in DNA: TGTGCCAGTAGTTCCCAGGACAGAAGCAATCAGCCCCAGCATTTT. As protein: CASSSQDRSNQPQHF.

The chain has TRBV10-1 and TRBJ1-1; D remains unclear. Trimming removed 0 bases at V and 5 bases at J, with 19 bases between. This CDR3 is built from 17 residues. Germline CDR1 and CDR2: WNHNN and SYGVQD (reference sequence). CDR3: CASSESRGLESKTEAFF. The DNA for the CDR3 is TGCGCCAGCAGTGAGTCGAGAGGGCTGGAGTCGAAGACTGAAGCTTTCTTT.

This clonotype was counted many times. The J gene is TRBJ2-1, the V gene TRBV12-3 or TRBV12-4; D possibly corresponds to TRBD2 (7 bases). V gave up 6 bases and J gave up 5 bases, with 17 bases separating them. The CDR3 has 15 residues. CDR3 in DNA: TGTGCCAGCAGCCAAGGGAGCGGGACAAACAATGAGCAGTTCTTC. Amino acid sequence: CASSQGSGTNNEQFF.

The chain uses TRBV6-1 and TRBJ2-7, with a weak D call TRBD2 (6 bases). The CDR3 spans 16 residues. Germline V gene data show CDR1 as MNHNS and CDR2 as SASEGT. V lost 8 bases to trimming and J lost 1 base, with 21 bases between them. CDR3 bases: TGTGCCAGCTTTCCAACAGCGGGCAGGACGTCCTACGAGCAGTACTTC. It encodes CASFPTAGRTSYEQYF.

This clonotype was counted many times. The chain couples TRBV10-2 to TRBJ1-5; D gene uncertain. The germline V gene has CDR1 WSHSY and CDR2 SAAADI. V dropped 6 bases and J dropped 1 base, with 16 bases sitting between them. This CDR3 contains 16 residues. CDR3 loop: CASSDRIRTSNQPQHF. In DNA form, the CDR3 reads TGCGCCAGCAGCGACCGCATACGTACGAGCAATCAGCCCCAGCATTTT.

The chain employs TRBV20-1 and TRBJ1-1, with 9 positions matching TRBD1. V lost 1 base and J lost 4; bases outside the gene matches: 4. Looked up from germline, CDR1 is DFQATT and CDR2 is SNEGSKA (reference sequence). This CDR3 has 14 residues. The CDR3 here is CSARGQGDSTEAFF. The CDR3 DNA sequence: TGCAGTGCTAGAGGACAGGGGGATAGCACTGAAGCTTTCTTT.

The V gene is TRBV5-1, the J gene TRBJ2-3, with D maybe TRBD2 (6 bases). V was cut by 4 bases and J by 2 bases, with 11 bases left in between. This CDR3 spans 14 amino acids. CDR1 SGHRS and CDR2 YFSETQ come from the germline V gene. CDR3 coding DNA: TGCGCCAGCAGCCGGGACTCCTCCACAGATACGCAGTATTTT. Translation gives CASSRDSSTDTQYF.

This chain connects TRBV20-1 to TRBJ2-7; D may be TRBD2 (6 bases). Trimming took 3 bases from V and 7 from J, leaving 10 bases between them. CDR1 is DFQATT and CDR2 is SNEGSKA in the germline V gene (reference sequence). The CDR3 runs 11 residues. The CDR3, as DNA: TGCAGTGCTAGCCCCCTAGCGGAGCAGTACTTC. Translation gives CSASPLAEQYF.

This clonotype came up a few times. The chain links TRBV27 to TRBJ1-6; possible D gene TRBD1, 5 bases. This CDR3 has 14 amino acids. Germline V gives CDR1 MNHEY, CDR2 SMNVEV (reference sequence). The V end lost 5 bases, the J end lost 8 bases, and 13 bases lay between the germline ends. CDR3 nucleotide sequence: TGTGCCAGCAGTACGGCAGGGAGTGATTCACCCCTCCACTTT. This sequence encodes CASSTAGSDSPLHF.

This clonotype was seen repeatedly, ten times or more. The chain carries TRBV5-1 and TRBJ1-2; D not certain. V was cut by 5 bases and J by 3 bases, with 11 bases left in between. Per germline, CDR1 SGHRS and CDR2 YFSETQ. The CDR3 spans 13 residues. The CDR3 DNA reads as TGCGCCAGCAGTAGTTGGGCAGACTATGGCTACACCTTC. Its protein product is CASSSWADYGYTF.

This clonotype was counted ten times or more. The gene calls are TRBV12-3 or TRBV12-4 and TRBJ1-1; tentatively, D is TRBD1 (5 bases). V gave up 2 bases and J gave up 0 bases, with 22 bases separating them. The CDR3 totals 19 residues. In nucleotides, the CDR3 is TGTGCCAGCAGTTTACGATCGGTTGGTATGGGACGGATGAACACTGAAGCTTTCTTT. It yields the protein CASSLRSVGMGRMNTEAFF.

The rearrangement joins TRBV10-3 to TRBJ2-7; 9 nucleotides line up with TRBD1. Germline assignment: CDR1 ENHRY and CDR2 SYGVKD. The CDR3 runs 17 residues. V was pared by 2 bases and J by 0 bases, with 8 bases of the junction left unmatched. CDR3 sequence reads: CAISELRDRDTSYEQYF. Written as DNA, the CDR3 is TGTGCCATCAGTGAGCTCCGGGACAGGGACACCTCCTACGAGCAGTACTTC.